The 10 T cell receptor beta chains in this list originate from one sample, sequenced in a study of T cells in Graves' hyperthyroidism and ophthalmopathy. TCR beta CDR3 region amplification was performed from RNA transcripts. Initially, a first-round RT-PCR of the TCR CDR3 employed the HTBI primer set. TCRdb re-called the multiplex PCR reads through MiXCR, storing one row per CDR3 protein. The profile shows roughly 800,000 distinct CDR3 sequences, around 39% of them singletons. The sequenced sample consisted of blood. The source of these receptors is a man between 18 and 29 years old with Graves' hyperthyroidism.

This clonotype was found many times. The chain joins TRBV2 to TRBJ1-1; D might be TRBD1 (5 bases). V was pared by 7 bases and J by 7 bases, with 19 bases between. Germline V gives CDR1 SNHLY, CDR2 FYNNEI. There are 14 residues in the CDR3. The CDR3: CASNGHTGRLEAFF. Written as DNA, the CDR3 is TGTGCCAGCAACGGACACACGGGGCGGCTTGAAGCTTTCTTT. Full variable domain (missing parts from reference TRBV2 and TRBJ1-1): EPEVTQTPSHQVTQMGQEVILRCVPISNHLYFYWYRQILGQKVEFLVSFYNNEISEKSEIFDDQFSVERPDGSNFTLKIRSTKLEDSAMYFCASNGHTGRLEAFFGQGTRLTVV.

The chain uses TRBV6-5 and TRBJ1-4; D ambiguous. The CDR3 is 17 amino acids. V was shortened by 6 bases and J by 1 base, with 18 bases between the two germline ends. Per the germline V gene, CDR1 is MNHEY and CDR2 is SVGAGI. DNA for the CDR3: TGTGCCAGCAGCCCTACCCCTTGGGCTGGAACTAATGAAAAACTGTTTTTT. Residues: CASSPTPWAGTNEKLFF.

This chain connects TRBV9 to TRBJ1-2; the D is unclear. CDR3 length: 15 residues. The V end was cut by 0 bases, the J end by 4 bases, with 13 bases between. Per the germline V gene, CDR1 is SGDLS and CDR2 is YYNGEE. CDR3 nucleotides: TGTGCCAGCAGCGTAGAGGTACAGAGCATCTATGGCTACACCTTC. This translates into CASSVEVQSIYGYTF.

The chain is built from TRBV2 and TRBJ2-2; 9 positions match TRBD2. The CDR3 runs 17 residues. The ends lost 1 base at V and 3 bases at J; junction bases unmatched: 6. Per germline, CDR1 SNHLY and CDR2 FYNNEI. The CDR3 DNA sequence: TGTGCCAGCAGTGAAGAGGCGGGCGGGGGGGACACCGGGGAGCTGTTTTTT. Translation: CASSEEAGGGDTGELFF. The full variable domain, completed using reference TRBV2 and TRBJ2-2, is EPEVTQTPSHQVTQMGQEVILRCVPISNHLYFYWYRQILGQKVEFLVSFYNNEISEKSEIFDDQFSVERPDGSNFTLKIRSTKLEDSAMYFCASSEEAGGGDTGELFFGEGSRLTVL.

This rearrangement joins TRBV9 to TRBJ1-1; no definite D call. Germline V gene sequence: CDR1 SGDLS, CDR2 YYNGEE. The CDR3 contains 13 residues. Trimming pared 2 bases from V and 3 bases from J, leaving 8 bases between. CDR3 in amino acids: CASSVATYTEAFF. As DNA, the CDR3 is TGTGCCAGCAGCGTCGCTACGTACACTGAAGCTTTCTTT.

The chain has TRBV29-1 and TRBJ2-7; perhaps TRBD1 as D (5 bases). This CDR3 has 11 residues. With 8 bases removed from V and 1 base from J, the gap between germline ends came to 9 bases. Germline CDR1 and CDR2: SQVTM and ANQGSEA. The CDR3 sequence is CSFRVSYEQYF. CDR3 sequence (DNA): TGCAGCTTCAGGGTTTCCTACGAGCAGTACTTC.

This clonotype was observed at least ten times. J is TRBJ1-5 and V is TRBV25-1; D unclear. The CDR3 covers 15 residues. The germline gives CDR1 MGHDK, CDR2 SYGVNS. Trimming took off 8 bases at V and 0 bases at J, with 14 bases between the two ends. CDR3 protein: CASGETPYSNQPQHF. DNA for the CDR3: TGTGCCAGCGGGGAGACACCCTATAGCAATCAGCCCCAGCATTTT.

The chain uses TRBV7-8 and TRBJ2-1; TRBD2 matches at 8 bases. Germline loops: CDR1 SGHVS, CDR2 FQNEAQ. V trimming: 7 bases; J trimming: 8 bases; junction bases outside the gene matches: 7. This CDR3 has 13 amino acids. The CDR3 sequence: CASIRLAFDEQFF. The CDR3 coding sequence is TGTGCCAGCATCAGACTAGCGTTCGATGAGCAGTTCTTC.

Written as DNA, the CDR3 is TGTGCCAGCAGAGAGAATGAAGCTTTCTTT. Protein sequence: CASRENEAFF. V gene TRBV25-1 combines with J gene TRBJ1-1; D is undetermined. This CDR3 comprises 10 residues. V was shortened by 6 bases and J by 7 bases, with 6 bases between the two germline ends. The germline gives CDR1 MGHDK, CDR2 SYGVNS.

V gene TRBV9 combines with J gene TRBJ1-4; D ambiguous. V was trimmed by 0 bases and J by 8 bases, leaving 17 bases between them. Germline CDR1 is SGDLS and CDR2 is YYNGEE. CDR3 length: 16 residues. CDR3 DNA: TGTGCCAGCAGCGTAGGGCATCGGATGGGAGTCGAAAAACTGTTTTTT. Protein: CASSVGHRMGVEKLFF.